Listed below are T cell receptor beta chains from one sample, sequenced in a study of cytotoxic CD8 clonotypes in ibrutinib-treated CLL. TCRdb's copy holds only in-frame clones and misses some; the assay was immunoSEQ multiplex PCR. Here the sample spans fewer than 35,000 clones, 69% being singletons. The sequencing here drew on PBMCs, taken before ibrutinib treatment. The origin of the receptors is a human donor with chronic lymphocytic leukemia. Both conserved end residues are part of each CDR3.

V gene,CDR3 protein
TRBV27,CASSAGLRLLYEQYF
TRBV2,CASRDDRVLQPQHF
TRBV21-1,CASSKETGTLEKLFF
TRBV30,CAWILPSDYGYTF
TRBV4-1,CASSQDHAASSYNEQFF
TRBV6-5,CASRASYNEQFF
TRBV11-2,CASSHTGGGYEQYF
TRBV7-9,CASSFLETQYF
TRBV11-3,CASSLDRGAYEQYF
TRBV11-3,CASSLAALEDTGELFF
TRBV7-9,CASSTRTGAGELFF
TRBV2,CASTGRRQGETQYF
TRBV27,CASRTGGSGYTF
TRBV5-1,CASSPKPGQGANYGYTF
TRBV10-3,CAISEVTYNEQFF
TRBV6-1,CAGYRADYGYTF
TRBV28,CASRMRHGSGKLFF
TRBV28,CASTGLGEAFF
TRBV4-1,CASSQGFSYEQYF
TRBV30,CAWTNSYEQYF
TRBV5-6,CASSFGTNTEAFF
TRBV6-5,CASSWDRTQPQHF
TRBV13,CASSLVLGIYNYGYTF
TRBV11-2,CASNPGLSVYEQYF
TRBV7-9,CASSLKGLYEQYF
TRBV2,CASSIQETQYF
TRBV5-8,CASSLLTNEQFF
TRBV5-1,CASSPGGDEKLFF